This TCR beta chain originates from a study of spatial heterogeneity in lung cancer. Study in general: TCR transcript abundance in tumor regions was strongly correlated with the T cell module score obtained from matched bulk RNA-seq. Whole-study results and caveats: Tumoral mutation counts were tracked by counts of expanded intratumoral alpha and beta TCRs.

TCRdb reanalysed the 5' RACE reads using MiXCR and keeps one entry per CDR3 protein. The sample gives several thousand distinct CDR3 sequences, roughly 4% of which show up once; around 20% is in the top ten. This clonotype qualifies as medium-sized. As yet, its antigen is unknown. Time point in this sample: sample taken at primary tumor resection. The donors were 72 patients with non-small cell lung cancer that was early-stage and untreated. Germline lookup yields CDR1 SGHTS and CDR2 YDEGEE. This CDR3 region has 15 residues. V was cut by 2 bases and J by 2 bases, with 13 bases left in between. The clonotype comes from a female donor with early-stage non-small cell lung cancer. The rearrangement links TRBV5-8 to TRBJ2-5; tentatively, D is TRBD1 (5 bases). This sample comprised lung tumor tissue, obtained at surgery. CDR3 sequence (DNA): TGTGCCAGCAGCTTACGTCGACAGCTTCAAGAGACCCAGTACTTC. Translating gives CASSLRRQLQETQYF.